This entry lists 22 T cell receptor beta chains sequenced from one sample in a study of tumor-infiltrating lymphocytes in localized non-small cell lung cancer. Profiled with immunoSEQ multiplex PCR; TCRdb holds only in-frame clones, not every one. Of 5,500 to 8,500 clones listed, roughly 69% are singletons. Sequenced input: uninvolved lung tissue not adjacent to the tumor. These receptors were collected from a human donor with non-small cell lung cancer.

The J gene is TRBJ1-4, the V gene TRBV14; 9 bases are a match to TRBD1. Germline CDR1 SGHDN, CDR2 FVKESK. The ends lost 5 bases at V and 3 bases at J; junction bases unmatched: 10. This CDR3 has 17 residues. CDR3 loop: CASSLGQGLVANEKLFF. The DNA of the CDR3 is TGTGCCAGCAGCTTGGGACAGGGTCTAGTTGCTAATGAAAAACTGTTTTTT.

This clone was seen a handful of times. The chain uses TRBV6-5 and TRBJ1-1; a possible D gene is TRBD1 (6 bases). Germline values: CDR1 MNHEY, CDR2 SVGAGI. The CDR3 is 13 amino acids. Trimming took 0 bases from V and 8 from J, leaving 10 bases between them. The CDR3 DNA sequence: TGTGCCAGCAGTTACTCGGGGGCAACGGAAGCTTTCTTT. The encoded protein is CASSYSGATEAFF.

This chain joins TRBV7-9 and TRBJ1-1; the D is unclear. V dropped 0 bases and J dropped 8 bases, with 7 bases sitting between them. The CDR3 contains 12 residues. Germline-derived CDR1 and CDR2 are SEHNR and FQNEAQ (reference sequence). The CDR3 sequence: CASSLAMEEAFF. The CDR3 DNA is TGTGCCAGCAGCTTAGCTATGGAGGAAGCTTTCTTT.

This clone was detected a few times. The chain employs TRBV11-1 and TRBJ2-3; D is unresolved. This CDR3 spans 14 amino acids. The V and J ends lost 0 bases and 2 bases respectively, with 6 bases between them. Germline V lookup: CDR1 SGHAT, CDR2 FQDESV (reference sequence). CDR3 sequence: CASSLAQLTDTQYF. The DNA for the CDR3 is TGTGCCAGCAGCTTAGCTCAGCTCACAGATACGCAGTATTTT.

This clone counts as medium-sized (0.01 to 0.1%). The chain uses TRBV6-5 and TRBJ1-2; 7 bases fit TRBD1. V lost 5 bases to trimming and J lost 2 bases; unmatched junction nucleotides: 8. The V gene's germline CDR1 is MNHEY and CDR2 SVGAGI. The CDR3 has 15 residues. The CDR3 protein is CASSIDGTVNYGYTF. As DNA, the CDR3 is TGTGCCAGCAGTATCGATGGGACAGTAAACTATGGCTACACCTTC.

By share, this clone counts as large. J is TRBJ2-7 and V is TRBV18; D call uncertain. This CDR3 comprises 12 residues. V lost 3 bases, J lost 7 bases, and 10 bases lay in between. The germline gives CDR1 KGHSH, CDR2 LQKENI. CDR3 sequence: CASSPERVEQYF. The CDR3 bases are TGTGCCAGCTCACCCGAACGGGTAGAGCAGTACTTC.

This clone showed up just a few times. The V and J genes are TRBV29-1 and TRBJ1-5, with D possibly matching TRBD1 (6 bases). CDR1 and CDR2 (germline): SQVTM, ANQGSEA. V lost 7 bases to trimming and J lost 7 bases, with 17 bases between them. The CDR3 spans 13 residues. The CDR3 sequence: CSAQTGAGQPQHF. CDR3 bases: TGCAGCGCCCAAACGGGGGCCGGGCAGCCCCAGCATTTT. The full variable domain, its missing parts supplied by reference TRBV29-1 and TRBJ1-5, is SAVISQKPSRDICQRGTSLTIQCQVDSQVTMMFWYRQQPGQSLTLIATANQGSEATYESGFVIDKFPISRPNLTFSTLTVSNMSPEDSSIYLCSAQTGAGQPQHFGDGTRLSIL.

This chain uses TRBV7-9 with TRBJ1-1; D is unresolved. The CDR3 sequence is 13 residues long. The germline V and J ends were trimmed by 1 base and 3 bases, with 6 bases remaining between them. Germline CDR1 and CDR2: SEHNR and FQNEAQ (reference sequence). CDR3 residues: CASSLGVHTEAFF. The DNA of the CDR3 is TGTGCCAGCAGCTTAGGGGTCCACACTGAAGCTTTCTTT.

The V call is TRBV2, the J call TRBJ1-5, with D unresolved. The CDR3 is 15 residues long. Trimming took off 1 base at V and 1 base at J, with 8 bases between the two ends. CDR1 and CDR2 (germline): SNHLY, FYNNEI. CDR3: CASSEGDISNQPQHF. The CDR3 nucleotides read TGTGCCAGCAGTGAAGGCGATATAAGCAATCAGCCCCAGCATTTT.

The V and J genes are TRBV6-4 and TRBJ2-3; 9 bases map to TRBD2. Germline lookup yields CDR1 MRHNA and CDR2 SNTAGT. The CDR3 is 14 amino acids. The trim removed 2 bases at V and 6 bases at J, leaving 3 bases unmatched. CDR3 in amino acids: CASSDGRGGDTQYF. DNA for the CDR3: TGTGCCAGCAGTGACGGGCGGGGGGGCGATACGCAGTATTTT.

The chain recombines TRBV7-8 with TRBJ2-7; D might be TRBD1 (5 bases). V lost 5 bases to trimming and J lost 2 bases, with 13 bases between them. The CDR3 is 14 amino acids. From germline, CDR1 is SGHVS and CDR2 FQNEAQ. As DNA, the CDR3 is TGTGCCAGCAGCCCTAGAAGCAGGGCCTACGAGCAGTACTTC. The encoded protein is CASSPRSRAYEQYF.

This clone was seen only a few times. V is TRBV4-2 and J is TRBJ2-6; D not resolved. V lost 0 bases to trimming and J lost 0 bases, with 6 bases between them. Germline loops: CDR1 LGHNA, CDR2 YNFKEQ. The CDR3 sequence is 16 residues long. CDR3: CASSQDMSSGANVLTF. Here the CDR3 DNA reads TGTGCCAGCAGCCAAGATATGAGCTCTGGGGCCAACGTCCTGACTTTC.

The chain uses TRBV25-1 and TRBJ2-7; 8 bases match TRBD1. Per germline, CDR1 MGHDK and CDR2 SYGVNS. Germline trimming cut 5 bases from V and 2 bases from J; bases unmatched to any gene: 5. This CDR3 has 14 amino acids. The CDR3 reads CASSSDRGAYEQYF. The DNA of the CDR3 is TGTGCCAGCAGTTCCGACAGGGGCGCCTACGAGCAGTACTTC.

The V and J genes are TRBV19 and TRBJ1-1; D is unclear. V lost 5 bases, J lost 5 bases, and 18 bases lay in between. CDR1 LNHDA and CDR2 SQIVND come from the germline V gene (reference sequence). The length of the CDR3 is 15 residues. The CDR3 DNA sequence: TGTGCCAGTAGTTCCCTGGGAAGATGGTATACTGAAGCTTTCTTT. Protein: CASSSLGRWYTEAFF.

The rearrangement uses TRBV27 and TRBJ2-7, with D unclear. Trimming took 3 bases from V and 6 from J, leaving 12 bases between them. CDR1 is MNHEY and CDR2 is SMNVEV in the germline V gene (reference sequence). The CDR3 is made up of 13 amino acids. The CDR3 region has the DNA TGTGCCAGCAGTTTGAGAGAGCACGCCGAGCAGTACTTC. As protein: CASSLREHAEQYF.

The rearrangement uses TRBV7-3 and TRBJ2-1; 9 bases match TRBD1. Unmatched junction bases numbered 6, after V lost 5 bases and J lost 1 base. The CDR3 consists of 16 residues. CDR1 and CDR2 from the germline V gene are SGHTA and FQGTGA. Written as DNA, the CDR3 is TGTGCCAGCAGCCCCCGGACAGGGGATTCCTACAATGAGCAGTTCTTC. Translation: CASSPRTGDSYNEQFF.

This clone appeared once. V gene TRBV9 combines with J gene TRBJ2-3, with 7 bases that match TRBD2. Trimming cost V 0 bases and J 0 bases; bases outside gene matches: 10. The CDR3 is made up of 18 amino acids. The germline CDR1 and CDR2 sequences are SGDLS and YYNGEE. The CDR3 bases are TGTGCCAGCAGCGTAGAGGGAGGGGACTCTCTGAGCACAGATACGCAGTATTTT. Translated, it gives CASSVEGGDSLSTDTQYF.

The chain combines TRBV6-5 with TRBJ1-3; D call uncertain. The CDR3 is made up of 14 amino acids. The germline V and J ends were trimmed by 2 bases and 2 bases, with 7 bases remaining between them. Germline assignment: CDR1 MNHEY and CDR2 SVGAGI. This chain's CDR3 is CASSYGRAGNTIYF. The CDR3 region has the DNA TGTGCCAGCAGTTACGGCCGAGCTGGAAACACCATATATTTT.

The V gene is TRBV9, the J gene TRBJ2-1; D is uncertain. In germline, CDR1 is SGDLS, CDR2 YYNGEE. This CDR3 spans 13 amino acids. Between the trimmed V and J ends, which lost 0 bases and 5 bases, there was a span of 6 bases. The CDR3 loop is CASSVGQNNEQFF. The CDR3 bases are TGTGCCAGCAGCGTAGGCCAAAACAATGAGCAGTTCTTC.

This chain joins TRBV6-1 and TRBJ1-2; TRBD1 aligns across 7 bases. This CDR3 has 16 residues. Per the germline V gene, CDR1 is MNHNS and CDR2 is SASEGT. Trimming at V came to 2 bases and at J to 8 bases, leaving 14 bases not matched to a gene. CDR3 amino acids: CASSELMEGARRGYTF. The CDR3 DNA reads as TGTGCCAGCAGTGAACTTATGGAGGGGGCGCGGCGGGGCTACACCTTC.

The chain carries TRBV19 and TRBJ1-2; D is unresolved. Trimming shortened V by 3 bases and J by 3 bases, and 8 bases separated the two germline ends. There are 13 residues in the CDR3. Germline CDR1 is LNHDA and CDR2 is SQIVND (reference sequence). The CDR3 spells CASSISSYYGYTF. The DNA for the CDR3 is TGTGCCAGTAGTATCTCATCCTACTATGGCTACACCTTC.

Within the sample, this clone is medium-sized. The chain uses TRBV5-8 and TRBJ2-7, with a possible D match to TRBD2 (6 bases). The V and J ends lost 4 bases and 2 bases respectively, with 13 bases between them. Germline CDR1 reads SGHTS; CDR2 reads YDEGEE. The length of the CDR3 is 14 residues. In DNA, the CDR3 is TGTGCCAGCAGCCCCCGGACTATGACCTACGAGCAGTACTTC. Protein sequence: CASSPRTMTYEQYF.